The source of this T cell receptor beta chain is a study of blood T cell repertoires in COVID-19. This clone has a handful of counts. Clones were sequenced by immunoSEQ multiplex PCR, and TCRdb holds only the in-frame ones, with some missing. The sample carries over 300,000 clones, under 90% recorded once. The participants were between roughly 18 and 100 years old and came from under 25 US areas. Cohorts were based on clinical histories the participants reported. Sequences were obtained from PBMCs or T cells enriched from blood (not recorded which). The TCR sequence derives from a woman aged 18-29 years who had recovered from COVID-19.

The DNA of the CDR3 is TGTGCCAGCAGGACGAGGACAGGGAGCTCCTACGAGCAGTACTTC. Encoded protein: CASRTRTGSSYEQYF. This chain links TRBV27 with TRBJ2-7; 8 bases map to TRBD1. Trimming removed 6 bases from V and 0 bases from J; junction bases left unmatched: 7. The CDR3 is made up of 15 amino acids. Germline lookup yields CDR1 MNHEY and CDR2 SMNVEV (reference sequence).